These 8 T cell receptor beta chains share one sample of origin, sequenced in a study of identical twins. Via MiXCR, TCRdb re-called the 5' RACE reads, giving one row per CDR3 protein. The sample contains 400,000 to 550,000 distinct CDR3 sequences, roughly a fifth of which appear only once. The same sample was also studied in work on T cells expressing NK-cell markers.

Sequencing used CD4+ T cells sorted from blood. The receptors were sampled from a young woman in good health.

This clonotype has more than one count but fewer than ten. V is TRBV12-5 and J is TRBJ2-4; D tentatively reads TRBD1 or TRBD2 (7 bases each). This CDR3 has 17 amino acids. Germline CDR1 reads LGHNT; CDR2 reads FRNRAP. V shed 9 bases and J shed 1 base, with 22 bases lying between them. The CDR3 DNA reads TGTGCTAGCCGGACCAGCCCAGGGGGAGGGGCCAAAAACATTCAGTACTTC. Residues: CASRTSPGGGAKNIQYF.

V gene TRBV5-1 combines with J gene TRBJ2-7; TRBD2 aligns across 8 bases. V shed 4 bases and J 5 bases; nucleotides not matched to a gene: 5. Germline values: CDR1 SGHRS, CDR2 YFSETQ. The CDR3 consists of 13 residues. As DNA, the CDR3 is TGCGCCAGCAGCCGGGGGGGGGCCCACGAGCAGTACTTC. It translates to CASSRGGAHEQYF.

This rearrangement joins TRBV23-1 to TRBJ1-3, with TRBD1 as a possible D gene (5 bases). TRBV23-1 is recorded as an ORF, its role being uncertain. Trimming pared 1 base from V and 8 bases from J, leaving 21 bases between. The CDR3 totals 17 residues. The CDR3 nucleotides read TGCGCCAGCAGTCAATGGAGCCCGGGGCCGACGCGGGACACCATATATTTT. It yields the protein CASSQWSPGPTRDTIYF.

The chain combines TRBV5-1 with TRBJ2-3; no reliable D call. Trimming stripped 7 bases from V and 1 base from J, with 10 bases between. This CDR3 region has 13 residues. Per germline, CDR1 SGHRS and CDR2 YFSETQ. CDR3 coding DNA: TGCGCCAGCCGAGTATCCGGCACAGATACGCAGTATTTT. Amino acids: CASRVSGTDTQYF.

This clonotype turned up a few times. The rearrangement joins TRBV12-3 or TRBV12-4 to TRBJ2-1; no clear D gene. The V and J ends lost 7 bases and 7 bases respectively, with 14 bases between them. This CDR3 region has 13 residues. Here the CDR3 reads CASIQQIQNEQFF. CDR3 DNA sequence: TGTGCCAGCATCCAACAGATTCAGAATGAGCAGTTCTTC.

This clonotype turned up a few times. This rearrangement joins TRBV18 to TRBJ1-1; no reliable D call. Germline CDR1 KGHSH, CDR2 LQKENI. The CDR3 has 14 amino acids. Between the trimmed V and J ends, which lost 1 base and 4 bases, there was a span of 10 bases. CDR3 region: CASSPLFSPTEAFF. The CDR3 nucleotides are TGTGCCAGCTCACCACTCTTCTCTCCCACTGAAGCTTTCTTT.

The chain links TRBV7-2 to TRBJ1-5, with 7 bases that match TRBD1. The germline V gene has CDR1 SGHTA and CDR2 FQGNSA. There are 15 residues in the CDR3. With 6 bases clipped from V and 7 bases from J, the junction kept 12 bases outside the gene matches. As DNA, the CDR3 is TGTGCCAGCAGTTATAGACAGGGCGCAGGGCAGCCCCAGCATTTT. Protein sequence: CASSYRQGAGQPQHF.

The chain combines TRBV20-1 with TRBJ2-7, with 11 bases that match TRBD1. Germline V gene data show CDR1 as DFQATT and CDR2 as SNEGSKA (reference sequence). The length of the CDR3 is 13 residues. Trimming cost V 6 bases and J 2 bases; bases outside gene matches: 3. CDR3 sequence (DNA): TGCAGTGCCCAGGGACAGGGGGCCTACGAGCAGTACTTC. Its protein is CSAQGQGAYEQYF.